The following is a TCR beta chain sequence with its context. There is no known antigen for this receptor. Per-nucleotide qualities are absent, and no much larger clonotype sits a single base away. The source of the sample is a study of blood T cell repertoires in COVID-19 (dated by TCRdb to the early 2020s). A note on the overall study: The collaborator samples originated in the United States, Italy and Spain and spanned the acute and convalescent phases of COVID-19. The repertoires were released in a freely available public database meant as a resource for research on the immune response to SARS-CoV-2. HLA class I and class II types, where available, came from metadata supplied by the sample provider rather than from assay-based typing. Nearly every sample came with metadata listing a de-identified subject ID, COVID-19 status, age in years and sex. Samples were obtained from the ongoing ImmuneRACE study (first 160 participants) and from 1,000 to 1,500 subjects provided by 6 global collaborators. The material from the prospective study consisted of cDNA or gDNA derived from T cells, B-cell-depleted T cells, or PBMCs. Subjects who had been exposed to COVID-19, were actively infected with it, or had recovered from it provided the deeply sampled blood TCRbeta repertoires that made up the dataset. The full study reports these points: How much clinical and demographic metadata was included differed by source and by participant, and the metadata was provided uncurated.

Collaborating institutions collected whole blood in K2EDTA tubes following their own protocols. For TCRbeta analysis, collaborators shipped samples in one of three forms: frozen whole blood, isolated PBMCs, or DNA extracted from either of those sample types. CDR1 SGHRS and CDR2 YFSETQ are derived from the germline V gene. Germline trimming: 2 bases from V, 9 bases from J; junction bases outside gene matches: 13. From the cysteine up to the phenylalanine, the CDR3 has a length of 16 residues. The sequence is cut down to CDR3 DNA, 48 bases in frame from base 1. TCRbeta CDR3 regions were amplified from genomic DNA by means of the immunoSEQ Assay, a bias-controlled multiplex PCR. In the paper's pipeline: Nucleated cell counts per sample were estimated from amplification of reference gene primers within the assay. To quantify the absolute abundance of each unique TCRbeta CDR3 rearrangement, sequence reads were collapsed and filtered. Productive Simpson clonality was computed per sample as the square root of Simpson's diversity index over productive rearrangements. The table was pulled from immuneACCESS by TCRdb, which kept in-frame rearrangements only. Such tables lose some clones; where checked, under half of the loss comes from unresolved V genes, and the rest has no known cause. The V and J calls and the clone size are those of that table, but D and trimming were determined from the DNA. In this sample the table shows around 340,000 clones, around 88% of which occur a single time. The biggest ten clones account for 3% of the sample.

The sequence derives from a man aged 25-45 years with active or convalescent COVID-19. Sequencing was carried out using peripheral blood. This receptor chain uses TRBV5-1 and TRBJ2-2; TRBD2 fits 7 bases in the junction. The CDR3 region reads CASSLRTSRAPRELFF. The DNA sequence follows: TGCGCCAGCAGCTTAAGGACTAGTCGGGCCCCCCGGGAGCTGTTTTTT.